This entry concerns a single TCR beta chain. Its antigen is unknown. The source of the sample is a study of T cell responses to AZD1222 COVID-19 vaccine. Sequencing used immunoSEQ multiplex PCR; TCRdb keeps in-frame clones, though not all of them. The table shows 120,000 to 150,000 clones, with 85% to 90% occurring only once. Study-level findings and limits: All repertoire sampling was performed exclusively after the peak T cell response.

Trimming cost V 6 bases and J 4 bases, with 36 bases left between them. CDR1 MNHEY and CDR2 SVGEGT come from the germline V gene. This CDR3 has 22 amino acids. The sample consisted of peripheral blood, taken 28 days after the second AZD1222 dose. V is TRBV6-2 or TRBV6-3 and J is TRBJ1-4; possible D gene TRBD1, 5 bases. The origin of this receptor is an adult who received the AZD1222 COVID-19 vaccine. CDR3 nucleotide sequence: TGTGCCAGCAGCCCTTCGCGCCTCCCAGGGAGCCGACAGCCCGCAGGTAATGAAAAACTGTTTTTT. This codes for CASSPSRLPGSRQPAGNEKLFF.